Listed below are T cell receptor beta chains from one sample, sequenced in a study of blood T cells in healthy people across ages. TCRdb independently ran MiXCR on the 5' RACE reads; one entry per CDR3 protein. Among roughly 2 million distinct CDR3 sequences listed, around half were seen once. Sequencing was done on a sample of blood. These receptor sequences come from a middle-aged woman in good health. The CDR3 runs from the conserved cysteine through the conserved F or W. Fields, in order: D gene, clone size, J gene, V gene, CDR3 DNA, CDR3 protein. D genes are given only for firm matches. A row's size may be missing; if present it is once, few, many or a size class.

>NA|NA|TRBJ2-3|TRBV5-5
TGTGCCAGCAGGAGCGCATCGGGGACAGATACGCAGTATTTT
CASRSASGTDTQYF
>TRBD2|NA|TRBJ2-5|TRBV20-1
TGCAGTCTACTAGCGGGGGATTTAAAAGAGACCCAGTACTTC
CSLLAGDLKETQYF
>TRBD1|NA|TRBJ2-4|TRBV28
TGTGCCACAGCCTACGGGACAGGTTTAGCCAAAAACATTCAGTACTTC
CATAYGTGLAKNIQYF
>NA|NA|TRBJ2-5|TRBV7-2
TGTGCCAGCAGCTTGGGCGGAGGGGGTAAAGGACAAGAGACCCAGTACTTC
CASSLGGGGKGQETQYF
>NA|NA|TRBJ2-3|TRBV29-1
TGCAGCGTGCCCCTGACAGGCGTCACAGATACGCAGTATTTT
CSVPLTGVTDTQYF
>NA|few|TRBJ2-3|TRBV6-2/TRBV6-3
TGTGCCAGCAGTCCGCCCTTCAGTCCGACAGATACGCAGTATTTT
CASSPPFSPTDTQYF
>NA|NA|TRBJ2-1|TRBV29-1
TGCAGCCTGTTCCGGGGGCCCAATCAAAAAGAGCAGTTCTTC
CSLFRGPNQKEQFF
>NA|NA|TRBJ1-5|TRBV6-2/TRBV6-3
TGTGCCAGCAGTCGGGCCGGGGGCATAGGGAGTCAGCCCCAGCATTTT
CASSRAGGIGSQPQHF
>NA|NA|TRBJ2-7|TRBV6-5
TGTGCCAGCAGTTATGCTCGGACAGCTAACCTCTACGAGCAGTACTTC
CASSYARTANLYEQYF
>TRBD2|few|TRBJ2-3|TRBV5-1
TGCGCCAGCAGCGTTGGCCCTAGCGGGGGGACCGCAGATACGCAGTATTTT
CASSVGPSGGTADTQYF
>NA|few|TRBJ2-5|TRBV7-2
TGTGCCAGCAGGGGGTCACGCGCCGAGGAGACCCAGTACTTC
CASRGSRAEETQYF
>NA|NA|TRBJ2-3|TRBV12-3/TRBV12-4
TGTGCCAGCAGTTTAGCGATGAGCGACCCCCAACAAGATACGCAGTATTTT
CASSLAMSDPQQDTQYF
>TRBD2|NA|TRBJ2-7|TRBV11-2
TGTGCCAGCAGTACAAAAAGCGGGGCTCGGTACGAGCAGTACTTC
CASSTKSGARYEQYF
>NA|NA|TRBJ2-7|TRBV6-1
TGTGCCAGCAGTGAAGCGGGAACAGGGTTTCGGTACGAGCAGTACTTC
CASSEAGTGFRYEQYF
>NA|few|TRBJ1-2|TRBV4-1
TGCGCCAGCAGCCAAGATCGGTCGTTCTTTAGAACTCGGAACTATGGCTACACCTTC
CASSQDRSFFRTRNYGYTF
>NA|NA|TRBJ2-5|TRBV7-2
TGTGCCAGCAGCTTAAGTTTAGGGGGGCCTCTCAATGAGCAGTACTTC
CASSLSLGGPLNEQYF
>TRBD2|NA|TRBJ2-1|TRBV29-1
TGCAGCGTTGAAGGGGCGGGGGGTGTCTCCTACAATGAGCAGTTCTTC
CSVEGAGGVSYNEQFF
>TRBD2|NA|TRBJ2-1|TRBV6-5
TGTGCCAGCAGGAGCGGGGGCCCTAACTCCTACAATGAGCAGTTCTTC
CASRSGGPNSYNEQFF
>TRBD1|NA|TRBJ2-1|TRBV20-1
TGCAGTGCCCCCGACAGGGGGACAGAGTTCTTC
CSAPDRGTEFF
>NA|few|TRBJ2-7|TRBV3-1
TGTGCCAGCAGCCCTATCGGGGGCTTGAGGGAGCAGTACTTC
CASSPIGGLREQYF
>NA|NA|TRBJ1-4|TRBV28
TGTGCCAGCAGTTTATCTCAGAATGAAAAACTGTTTTTT
CASSLSQNEKLFF
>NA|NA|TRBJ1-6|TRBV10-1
TGCGCCAGCAGTCCGACCTGGGGTTCACCCCTCCACTTT
CASSPTWGSPLHF
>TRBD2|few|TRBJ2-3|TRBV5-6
TGTGCCGGCAGCTTCCCTAGCGGCCCCACAGATACGCAGTATTTT
CAGSFPSGPTDTQYF
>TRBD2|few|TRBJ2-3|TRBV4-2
TGTGCCAGCAGCCAGAGAATAGCGGGGGGCCTTTCAGATACGCAGTATTTT
CASSQRIAGGLSDTQYF
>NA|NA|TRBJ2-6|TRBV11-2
TGTGCCAGCAGCTCCACAGGGCGCTCTGGGGCCAACGTCCTGACTTTC
CASSSTGRSGANVLTF
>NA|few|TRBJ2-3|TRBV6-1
TGTGCCAGCAGTGGGGGTAGCGGCACAGATACGCAGTATTTT
CASSGGSGTDTQYF
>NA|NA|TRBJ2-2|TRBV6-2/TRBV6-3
TGTGCCAGCCATGAGGCAGGGGTACCCACCGGGGAGCTGTTTTTT
CASHEAGVPTGELFF
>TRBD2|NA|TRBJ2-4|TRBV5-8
TGTGCCAGCCGGGGAGGGGACATTCAGTACTTC
CASRGGDIQYF
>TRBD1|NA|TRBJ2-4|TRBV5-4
TGTGCCAGCAGCTACCGGACAGGTCGTGTGGAAAACATTCAGTACTTC
CASSYRTGRVENIQYF
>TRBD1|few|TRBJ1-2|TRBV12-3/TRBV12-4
TGTGCCACCGTGACAGGGCTCTATGGCTACACCTTC
CATVTGLYGYTF
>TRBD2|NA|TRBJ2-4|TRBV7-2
TGTGCCAGCAGCCAGAGACTAGCGGGGGGCCATGAGCAGTACTTC
CASSQRLAGGHEQYF
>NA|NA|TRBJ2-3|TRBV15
TGTGCCACCAGCAGAGATCCCAACTTGCGGCGCGGTTGGGGAGATACGCAGTATTTT
CATSRDPNLRRGWGDTQYF